One and the same sample provided the 3 T cell receptor delta chains below, sequenced in a study of γδ T cells in repeated Plasmodium falciparum infection. TCRdb re-identified clones in the multiplex PCR reads via CATT. The sample records approximately 93,000 delta-chain clones, 0.75% to 1% being singletons. Bulk repertoires came from Vgamma9/Vdelta2+ or Vdelta2-negative gammadelta T cells flow-sorted from PBMC. Sequencing input: gamma-delta T cells from blood. Receptor source: a pool of human donors (malaria-infected and uninfected, not separated).

A remark on this clone: TCRdb's protein, taken from a much larger clone, differs from this DNA's translation at residue 5, likely owing to a read error; the protein displayed comes from the DNA. This rearrangement joins TRDV2 to TRDJ1, with 8 bases matching TRDD3. Because TCRdb records no J gene, it was assigned here through a match of the DNA to germline. The CDR3 loop spans 17 amino acids. Germline V lookup: CDR1 GEAIGNYY, CDR2 EKD. V shed 7 bases and J 3 bases; nucleotides not matched to a gene: 18. This CDR3 is CACGRGDIFGSADKLIF. CDR3 in DNA: TGTGCCTGCGGACGGGGGGATATTTTTGGGTCCGCCGATAAACTCATCTTT.

By sample fraction, this clone is medium-sized. The sample holds other DNA sequences that translate to the same CDR3. The chain employs TRDV1 and TRDJ1; D unresolved. V was trimmed by 4 bases and J by 5 bases, leaving 14 bases between them. CDR1 TSWWSYY and CDR2 QGS come from the germline V gene. CDR3 length: 14 amino acids. CDR3: CALGVPNVPDKLIF. Written as DNA, the CDR3 is TGTGCTCTTGGGGTCCCAAATGTGCCGGATAAACTCATCTTT.

Comments on this clone: Translating this DNA gives a protein that differs at residue 4 from the TCRdb one, which belongs to a much larger clone; a read error is likely, and the protein shown is this translation. Written as DNA, the CDR3 is TGTGCCTGTGGCCCCATGGGGACTGGGGGACTACACACCGATAAACTCATCTTT. Its translation is CACGPMGTGGLHTDKLIF. The chain uses TRDV2 and TRDJ1; 9 bases fit TRDD3. The J gene comes from matching the DNA to germline here; TCRdb lacks it. Germline V gene sequence: CDR1 GEAIGNYY, CDR2 EKD. The CDR3 covers 18 residues. The trim removed 5 bases at V and 0 bases at J, leaving 15 bases unmatched.